This T cell receptor (beta chain) is drawn from a study of blood T cell repertoires in COVID-19. Overall study: Some COVID-19 samples were acute and others convalescent; all came from the United States, Italy and Spain. PBMCs, B-cell-depleted T cells, or T cells were the source of the cDNA or gDNA that made up the material.

In the original analysis: Nucleated cell number was recorded as an estimate derived from reference gene primer amplification. Assay: immunoSEQ multiplex PCR; the TCRdb copy retains only in-frame clones and omits some. V, J and clone size were drawn from that table, and D and trimming were deduced from the DNA. The sample consists of more than 85,000 clones, nearly 90% of them appearing once. The specimen sequenced was peripheral blood. The TCR originated in a woman of 80 years or more with acute or convalescent COVID-19.

CDR3 in amino acids: CSVEAMNTEAFF. The CDR3 DNA reads TGCAGCGTTGAGGCAATGAACACTGAAGCTTTCTTT. The gene calls are TRBV29-1 and TRBJ1-1, with unresolved D. The CDR3 has 12 residues. Germline V gene lookup returns CDR1 SQVTM and CDR2 ANQGSEA. Deletions cut 3 bases from V and 0 bases from J, with 5 bases between.